The 20 T cell receptor beta chains presented below share a single source sample, sequenced in a study of CD8+ T cells in alopecia areata. Treatment denoted: oral pan-JAK inhibitor, 5-10 mg twice daily. cDNA serving as the sequencing template came from extracted, reverse transcribed RNA. Sequencing was performed with immunoSEQ multiplex PCR; in TCRdb, only in-frame clones are kept and a portion is missing. The repertoire holds around 100,000 clones, with around 84% as singletons. The source was CD8+ T cells sorted from blood, collected between weeks 30 and 35, from a patient treated with tofacitinib. The receptors shown here come from a human donor with alopecia areata.

This chain links TRBV7-9 with TRBJ2-1; 12 bases fit TRBD2. Trimming at V came to 4 bases and at J to 8 bases, leaving 3 bases not matched to a gene. The CDR3 consists of 14 residues. The germline CDR1 and CDR2 sequences are SEHNR and FQNEAQ (reference sequence). CDR3 loop: CASSSSGRGDEQFF. CDR3 DNA sequence: TGTGCCAGCAGCTCTAGCGGGAGGGGAGATGAGCAGTTCTTC.

This chain connects TRBV9 to TRBJ2-6, with a possible D match to TRBD2 (5 bases). Germline-derived CDR1 and CDR2 are SGDLS and YYNGEE. The V and J ends lost 3 bases and 1 base respectively, with 8 bases between them. This CDR3 comprises 15 residues. CDR3 sequence: CASSARGSGANVLTF. The CDR3 DNA sequence: TGTGCCAGCAGCGCCCGGGGTTCTGGGGCCAACGTCCTGACTTTC.

This chain links TRBV2 with TRBJ2-7, with D possibly TRBD2 on 6 matching bases. The V end lost 1 base, the J end lost 1 base, and 23 bases lay between the germline ends. The CDR3 extends over 19 amino acids. CDR1 is SNHLY, CDR2 FYNNEI, per germline. CDR3 DNA: TGTGCCAGCAGTGAAGTTGAGGGAGTGACCGGGACTGAGTCCTACGAGCAGTACTTC. Amino acid sequence: CASSEVEGVTGTESYEQYF. Complete variable domain (other parts from reference TRBV2 and TRBJ2-7): EPEVTQTPSHQVTQMGQEVILRCVPISNHLYFYWYRQILGQKVEFLVSFYNNEISEKSEIFDDQFSVERPDGSNFTLKIRSTKLEDSAMYFCASSEVEGVTGTESYEQYFGPGTRLTVT.

The gene calls are TRBV7-9 and TRBJ1-2; perhaps TRBD1 as D (6 bases). Germline V CDR1 and CDR2: SEHNR, FQNEAQ (reference sequence). The CDR3 sequence is 15 residues long. V was cut by 1 base and J by 8 bases, with 17 bases left in between. The CDR3 sequence is CASSLGAQGRRGYTF. CDR3 nucleotides: TGTGCCAGCAGCTTAGGGGCGCAGGGGCGCAGGGGCTACACCTTC.

The chain combines TRBV28 with TRBJ2-7; D unresolved. The CDR3 contains 16 residues. Trimming cost V 8 bases and J 2 bases, with 22 bases left between them. Germline assignment: CDR1 MDHEN and CDR2 SYDVKM. DNA of the CDR3: TGTGCCAGCTGGAGTTGGCGGCCGCCGAGGCCCTACGAGCAGTACTTC. Its translation: CASWSWRPPRPYEQYF.

The chain recombines TRBV7-9 with TRBJ2-7; D is perhaps TRBD1 (5 bases). Germline V gives CDR1 SEHNR, CDR2 FQNEAQ (reference sequence). The CDR3 sequence is 15 residues long. V lost 4 bases to trimming and J lost 5 bases, with 18 bases between them. CDR3 coding DNA: TGTGCCAGCAGCTCCCCCCAGGGTGAGTTCAACGAGCAGTACTTC. The encoded protein is CASSSPQGEFNEQYF.

This clone came up once. This CDR3 is also generated by other DNA sequences in the sample. CDR3 protein: CASSIAGYNEQFF. The CDR3 coding sequence is TGTGCCAGTAGTATAGCGGGCTACAATGAGCAGTTCTTC. V and J are TRBV19 and TRBJ2-1; no definite D call. Trimming took 1 base from V and 3 from J, leaving 4 bases between them. This CDR3 region has 13 residues. The germline CDR1 and CDR2 sequences are LNHDA and SQIVND (reference sequence). Combining the CDR3 with reference TRBV19 and TRBJ2-1 gives the whole variable domain DGGITQSPKYLFRKEGQNVTLSCEQNLNHDAMYWYRQDPGQGLRLIYYSQIVNDFQKGDIAEGYSVSREKKESFPLTVTSAQKNPTAFYLCASSIAGYNEQFFGPGTRLTVL.

The chain links TRBV6-1 to TRBJ2-3, with 7 bases lining up with TRBD2. The CDR3 length is 15 residues. Per germline, CDR1 MNHNS and CDR2 SASEGT. J lost 5 bases, V lost 2 bases, and 7 bases had no gene match. CDR3: CASSEQAPGGDTQYF. DNA of the CDR3: TGTGCCAGCAGTGAACAGGCCCCGGGGGGAGATACGCAGTATTTT.

The chain combines TRBV19 with TRBJ2-1, with TRBD2 matching 7 bases. This CDR3 is 15 amino acids long. With V trimmed by 0 bases and J by 6 bases, 5 bases remained unmatched. Per the germline V gene, CDR1 is LNHDA and CDR2 is SQIVND (reference sequence). CDR3 sequence (DNA): TGTGCCAGTAGTATAGATAGCGGGCCGTTCAATGAGCAGTTCTTC. Translated: CASSIDSGPFNEQFF.

This chain connects TRBV19 to TRBJ2-4; 9 bases agree with TRBD2. With V trimmed by 3 bases and J by 6 bases, 6 bases remained unmatched. The germline gives CDR1 LNHDA, CDR2 SQIVND (reference sequence). The CDR3 covers 15 residues. The DNA of the CDR3 is TGTGCCAGTAGTATTGGTCCTAGCGGGATAAACATTCAGTACTTC. Amino acid sequence: CASSIGPSGINIQYF.

J is TRBJ1-5 and V is TRBV13; no firm D call. The CDR3 spans 13 residues. V lost 5 bases and J lost 4, with 9 bases in between. The germline CDR1 and CDR2 sequences are PRHDT and FYEKMQ (reference sequence). The CDR3 reads CASSISQNQPQHF. CDR3 sequence (DNA): TGTGCCAGCAGCATAAGTCAGAATCAGCCCCAGCATTTT.

V is TRBV12-5 and J is TRBJ1-4, with a weak D call TRBD1 (5 bases). Germline V gene data show CDR1 as LGHNT and CDR2 as FRNRAP. The CDR3 loop spans 14 amino acids. The V and J ends lost 5 bases and 5 bases respectively, with 12 bases between them. The DNA of the CDR3 is TGTGCTAGTGGTCCCTGGGGGGGGAATGAAAAACTGTTTTTT. This sequence encodes CASGPWGGNEKLFF.

The rearrangement links TRBV5-1 to TRBJ2-7; tentative D call: TRBD1 (5 bases). The CDR3 has 14 residues. From germline, CDR1 is SGHRS and CDR2 YFSETQ. Trimming took 0 bases from V and 0 from J, leaving 7 bases between them. CDR3 amino acids: CASSLGQPSYEQYF. The CDR3 DNA reads TGCGCCAGCAGCTTGGGACAGCCCTCCTACGAGCAGTACTTC.

This clone came up a few times. One end of the junction varies from germline; a read error may be responsible. The chain is built from TRBV6-1 and TRBJ2-1, with D hard to call. This CDR3 has 11 residues. The germline CDR1 and CDR2 sequences are MNHNS and SASEGT. In DNA, the CDR3 is TGTGCCAGCGGTGAGGACGGTGAGCAGTTCTTC. Residues: CASGEDGEQFF.

The chain links TRBV15 to TRBJ2-2; TRBD2 agrees at 10 bases. Germline values: CDR1 LNHNV, CDR2 YYDKDF (reference sequence). The CDR3 consists of 17 residues. V trimming: 3 bases; J trimming: 4 bases; junction bases outside the gene matches: 8. The DNA for the CDR3 is TGTGCCACCAGCAGGGATGCTAGCGGGAGTAGCACCGGGGAGCTGTTTTTT. This translates into CATSRDASGSSTGELFF.

The rearrangement uses TRBV5-1 and TRBJ2-7, with D tentatively TRBD1 (6 bases). The CDR3 consists of 13 residues. Trimming pared 3 bases from V and 3 bases from J, leaving 10 bases between. Germline V gene sequence: CDR1 SGHRS, CDR2 YFSETQ. Written as DNA, the CDR3 is TGCGCCAGCAGCTGGGACACCAGCTACGAGCAGTACTTC. Its translation is CASSWDTSYEQYF.

The V gene is TRBV6-5, the J gene TRBJ2-7; D is uncertain. Germline V gene sequence: CDR1 MNHEY, CDR2 SVGAGI. The V and J ends lost 2 bases and 5 bases respectively, with 13 bases between them. The CDR3 has 14 residues. CDR3 coding DNA: TGTGCCAGCAGTTACGGATCCGGGCCCCACGAGCAGTACTTC. Translated: CASSYGSGPHEQYF.

J is TRBJ2-7 and V is TRBV10-2; D possibly corresponds to TRBD2 (6 bases). Trimming cost V 4 bases and J 3 bases, with 13 bases left between them. CDR1 and CDR2 from the germline V gene are WSHSY and SAAADI. The CDR3 runs 14 residues. CDR3 sequence reads: CASSGSGRNYEQYF. The CDR3 DNA sequence: TGCGCCAGCAGTGGCTCCGGGAGAAACTACGAGCAGTACTTC.

There are a few counts of this clone. The rearrangement uses TRBV7-2 and TRBJ2-2, with TRBD1 as a possible D gene (6 bases). Trimming left V 5 bases short and J 5 bases short, with 21 bases between. Germline CDR1 is SGHTA and CDR2 is FQGNSA. The CDR3 spans 17 residues. The CDR3 sequence: CASSPYRQEVGTGELFF. The CDR3 region has the DNA TGTGCCAGCAGCCCCTATCGACAGGAAGTTGGAACCGGGGAGCTGTTTTTT.

The chain carries TRBV7-9 and TRBJ2-7; no clear D. Trimming shortened V by 5 bases and J by 1 base, and 12 bases separated the two germline ends. There are 14 residues in the CDR3. Germline V CDR1 and CDR2: SEHNR, FQNEAQ (reference sequence). The CDR3 DNA reads as TGTGCCAGCAGCCCCCCCCAGGATTCCTACGAGCAGTACTTC. It codes for CASSPPQDSYEQYF.